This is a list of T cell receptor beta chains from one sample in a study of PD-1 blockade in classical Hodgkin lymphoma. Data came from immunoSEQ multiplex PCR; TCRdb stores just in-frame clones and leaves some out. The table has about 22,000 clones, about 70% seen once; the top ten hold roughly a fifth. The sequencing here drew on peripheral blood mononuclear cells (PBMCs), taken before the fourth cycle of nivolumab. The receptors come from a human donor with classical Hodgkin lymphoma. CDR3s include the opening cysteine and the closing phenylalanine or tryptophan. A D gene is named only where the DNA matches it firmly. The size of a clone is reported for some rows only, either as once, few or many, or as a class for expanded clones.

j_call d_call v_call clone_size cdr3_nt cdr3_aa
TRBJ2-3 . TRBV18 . TGTGCCAGCTCACCACCGCCTTTCGAGGCGACTAGCACAGATACGCAGTATTTT CASSPPPFEATSTDTQYF
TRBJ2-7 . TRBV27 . TGTGCCAGCAGTTCCCCGAATTTGGTCGAGCAGTACTTC CASSSPNLVEQYF
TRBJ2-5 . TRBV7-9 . . CASSLGYQGFLETQYF
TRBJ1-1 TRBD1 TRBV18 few TGTGCCAGCTCAAGCTCGGGACAGGGGAACACTGAAGCTTTCTTT CASSSSGQGNTEAFF
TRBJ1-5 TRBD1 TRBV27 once TGTGCCAGCAGCTCGGGACAGGGTGAGGTATCTCAGCCCCAGCATTTT CASSSGQGEVSQPQHF
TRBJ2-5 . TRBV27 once TGTGCCAGCAGCGCCTCGGGACACCCGGGGGAGACCCAGTACTTC CASSASGHPGETQYF
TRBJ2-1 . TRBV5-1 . TGCGCCAGCAGCTTGGGAGGGGCGAACAATGAGCAGTTCTTC CASSLGGANNEQFF
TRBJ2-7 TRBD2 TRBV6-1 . TGTGCCAGCAGGGGACTAGCGGGGAACTCCTACGAGCAGTACTTC CASRGLAGNSYEQYF
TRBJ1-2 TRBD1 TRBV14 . TGTGCCAGCAGCTTGGGACAGAGACTCTATGGCTACACCTTC CASSLGQRLYGYTF
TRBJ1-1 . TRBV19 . TGTGCCAGTAGTTTGACAGATTTCACTGAAGCTTTCTTT CASSLTDFTEAFF
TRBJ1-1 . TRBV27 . TGTGCCAGCAGTTTAGGTCGGAGGCAGGATGCTTTCTTT CASSLGRRQDAFF
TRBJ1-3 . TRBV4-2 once TGTGCCAGCAGCCAAGAAAGTTCAGGGCGCGGAAACACCATATATTTT CASSQESSGRGNTIYF
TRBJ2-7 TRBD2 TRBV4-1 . TGCGCCAGCAGCCAAGACGGGCTAGCGGGAGTGGGGGAGCAGTACTTC CASSQDGLAGVGEQYF
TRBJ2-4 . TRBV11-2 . TGTGCCAGCAGCTTAGACTGGGCCCCTTCCGGCCTTCAGTACTTC CASSLDWAPSGLQYF
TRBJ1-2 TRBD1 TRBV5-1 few TGCGCCAGCAGGCAAGGACAGGTCCTGAACTATGGCTACACCTTC CASRQGQVLNYGYTF
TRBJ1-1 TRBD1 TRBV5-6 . TGTGCCAGCAGTTTTCTGACAGGGGAATGGCCTGAAGCTTTCTTT CASSFLTGEWPEAFF
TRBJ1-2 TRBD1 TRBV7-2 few TGTGCCAGCAGCTTAGCGCCAGGCAGGGGGGCGTATGGCTACACCTTC CASSLAPGRGAYGYTF
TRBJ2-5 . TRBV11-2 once TGTGCCAGCAGCTTAGATCGGGAGACCCAGTACTTC CASSLDRETQYF
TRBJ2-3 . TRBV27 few TGTGCCAGCAGTCAATCAGCGGGCACAGATACGCAGTATTTT CASSQSAGTDTQYF
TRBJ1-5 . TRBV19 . TGTGCCAGTAAGGTGGGCAATCAGCCCCAGCATTTT CASKVGNQPQHF
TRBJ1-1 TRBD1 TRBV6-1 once TGTGCCAGCAGGCTACAGGGGGCTTCCACTGAAGCTTTCTTT CASRLQGASTEAFF
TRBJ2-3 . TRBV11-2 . TGTGCCAGCAGCTCTCAGGGCTCCTTTTACCGCACAGATACGCAGTATTTT CASSSQGSFYRTDTQYF
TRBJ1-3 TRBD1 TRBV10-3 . TGTGCCATCTCGGGACAGATCTCTGGAAACACCATATATTTT CAISGQISGNTIYF